A selection of T cell receptor beta chains follows, all from one sample in a study of Graves' ophthalmopathy and Graves' hyperthyroidism. TCRdb reanalysed the multiplex PCR reads using MiXCR and keeps one entry per CDR3 protein. This sample has roughly 51,000 distinct CDR3 sequences, with 50% found just once. The sample was peripheral blood. The origin of the receptors is an adult man with Graves' ophthalmopathy. The CDR3 runs from the conserved cysteine through the conserved F or W.

TRBJ2-7,TRBV12-3/TRBV12-4,CASSLTSGSYEQYF
TRBJ1-6,TRBV2,CACKRRDSSNSPLHF
TRBJ2-1,TRBV19,CASMNQLNEQFF
TRBJ2-7,TRBV20-1,CSARGGWLARDEQYF
TRBJ2-7,TRBV20-1,CSARGAREGQYF
TRBJ1-2,TRBV13,CASSSRQVNYGYTF
TRBJ2-5,TRBV10-3,CAISESRLAGVTSLYQETQYF
TRBJ2-2,TRBV2,CASSPATGANLFTGELFF
TRBJ2-2,TRBV3-1,CASSPQRSNTGELFF
TRBJ2-1,TRBV24-1,CATSAGGSSYNEQFF
TRBJ2-7,TRBV20-1,CSARGRLAGGYEQYF
TRBJ2-5,TRBV20-1,CSARVALALPTQYF
TRBJ2-3,TRBV24-1,CAASVRQGDFSIDTQYF
TRBJ2-5,TRBV19,CASTPGSGRETQYF
TRBJ1-5,TRBV6-6,CASSRAASNQPQHF
TRBJ2-3,TRBV9,CASSYAPGVVGDTQYF
TRBJ2-7,TRBV10-3,CAIRTRTPGHEQYF
TRBJ2-3,TRBV7-6,CASSLLVSTDTQYF
TRBJ2-5,TRBV3-1,CASSQRGGEETQYF
TRBJ2-7,TRBV9,CASSGGRSFEQYF
TRBJ2-3,TRBV7-3,CASSLVAGGQVTDTQYF
TRBJ2-5,TRBV11-3,CASSFGTSDQETQYF
TRBJ2-1,TRBV15,CATSRGGGSSYNEQFF
TRBJ1-2,TRBV7-9,CASSLQLGGYGYTF
TRBJ2-2,TRBV9,CASSVESFNTGELFF
TRBJ1-3,TRBV10-1,CARIRDNGFSGNTIYF
TRBJ2-7,TRBV5-1,CASRGLPGGGEQYF
TRBJ2-7,TRBV5-1,CASSSGQGWAEQYF
TRBJ2-2,TRBV11-2,CASSPFQSGELFF